This T cell receptor beta chain was identified in a study of cytomegalovirus exposure and HLA in healthy donors. A remark on this clone: Antigen: not known.

Points from the study as a whole: CMV antigen specificity of a few CMV-associated chains was confirmed in vitro. In a later analysis, TCR beta V- and J-gene trimming was associated with a missense DCLRE1C variant.

Primers included in the PCR were 60 Vbeta and 13 Jbeta primers. Here immunoSEQ multiplex PCR was the method, and the copy in TCRdb shows in-frame clones only, minus some. The data contain about 190,000 clones, roughly 80% of them seen just once; the ten biggest clones take up about 1.6%. CDR3 size: 17 residues. The germline V gene encodes CDR1 GTSNPN and CDR2 SVGIG (reference sequence). Trimming took 0 bases from V and 0 from J, leaving 15 bases between them. Healthy individuals who donated bone marrow served as the donors. V and J are TRBV30 and TRBJ1-3; no clear D. The sample taken for sequencing was PBMCs. This sequence was found in a woman between 18 and 30 years old in good health and CMV-seronegative. The CDR3 spells CAWSVLPPVSSGNTIYF. CDR3 bases: TGTGCCTGGAGTGTACTACCACCGGTATCCTCTGGAAACACCATATATTTT. The whole variable domain, remainder taken from reference TRBV30 and TRBJ1-3, is SQTIHQWPATLVQPVGSPLSLECTVEGTSNPNLYWYRQAAGRGLQLLFYSVGIGQISSEVPQNLSASRPQDRQFILSSKKLLLSDSGFYLCAWSVLPPVSSGNTIYFGEGSWLTVV.